Listed below are T cell receptor beta chains from one sample, sequenced in a study of T cell responses to AZD1222 COVID-19 vaccine. Clones were read by immunoSEQ multiplex PCR, and TCRdb kept only the in-frame ones, dropping some. The table shows tens of thousands of clones, with approximately 82% occurring only once. This sample comprised peripheral blood, obtained on day 0 of AZD1222 vaccination. These receptors came from an adult in good health. CDR3s leave out the opening cysteine and the closing phenylalanine or tryptophan. Clone size, where shown, is once, few, many, or a class for clones that have expanded.

TRBV24-1,few,ATSDGGQGSTGELF
TRBV12-3/TRBV12-4,-,ASSRQGWETQY
TRBV30,-,AWSVLGSETQY
TRBV28,-,ASNSPGTPDTQY
TRBV18,-,ASARLAGVPPNTGELF
TRBV12-3/TRBV12-4,few,ASSFLGGGQY
TRBV7-2,few,ASSPSGNSGELF
TRBV10-3,-,AISPGTGQETQY
TRBV30,-,AWCSGANTGELF
TRBV27,-,ASSLLGAWGEAF